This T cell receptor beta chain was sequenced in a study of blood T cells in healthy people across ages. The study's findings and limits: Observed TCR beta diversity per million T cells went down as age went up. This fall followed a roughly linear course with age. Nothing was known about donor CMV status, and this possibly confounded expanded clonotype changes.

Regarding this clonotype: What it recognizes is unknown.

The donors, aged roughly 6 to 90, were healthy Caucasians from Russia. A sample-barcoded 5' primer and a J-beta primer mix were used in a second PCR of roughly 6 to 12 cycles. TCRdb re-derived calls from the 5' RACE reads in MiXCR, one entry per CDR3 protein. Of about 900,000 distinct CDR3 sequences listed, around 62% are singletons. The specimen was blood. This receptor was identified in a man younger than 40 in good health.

DNA for the CDR3: TGCAGTGCTAGAGATTGGGGCGGGGGGGGGATCAATGAGCAGTTCTTC. It translates to CSARDWGGGGINEQFF. The rearrangement uses TRBV20-1 and TRBJ2-1, with TRBD2 identical over 9 bases. This CDR3 region has 16 residues. Germline trimming cut 0 bases from V and 6 bases from J; bases unmatched to any gene: 9. CDR1 DFQATT and CDR2 SNEGSKA come from the germline V gene (reference sequence).